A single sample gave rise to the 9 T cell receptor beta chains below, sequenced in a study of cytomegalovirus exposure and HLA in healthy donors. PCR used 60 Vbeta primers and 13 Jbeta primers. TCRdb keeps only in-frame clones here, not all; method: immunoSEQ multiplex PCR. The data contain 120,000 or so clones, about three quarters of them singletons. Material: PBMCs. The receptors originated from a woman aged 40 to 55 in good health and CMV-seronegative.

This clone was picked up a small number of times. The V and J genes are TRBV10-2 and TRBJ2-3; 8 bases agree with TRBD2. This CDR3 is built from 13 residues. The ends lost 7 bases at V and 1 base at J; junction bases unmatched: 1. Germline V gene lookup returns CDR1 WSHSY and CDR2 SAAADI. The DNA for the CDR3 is TGCGCCAGCAAAGCGGGGGGCACAGATACGCAGTATTTT. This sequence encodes CASKAGGTDTQYF.

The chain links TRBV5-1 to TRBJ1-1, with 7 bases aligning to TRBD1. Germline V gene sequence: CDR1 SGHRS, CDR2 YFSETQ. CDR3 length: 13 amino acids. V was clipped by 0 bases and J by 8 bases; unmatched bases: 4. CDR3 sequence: CASSLVPQGEAFF. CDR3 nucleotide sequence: TGCGCCAGCAGCTTGGTTCCACAGGGGGAAGCTTTCTTT.

In DNA, the CDR3 is TGTGCCAGCAGTGAGTGGCGGGAGACCCAGTACTTC. It codes for CASSEWRETQYF. The chain is built from TRBV6-1 and TRBJ2-5; D gene unclear. The V gene's germline CDR1 is MNHNS and CDR2 SASEGT. The CDR3 has 12 amino acids. With 3 bases removed from V and 5 bases from J, the gap between germline ends came to 7 bases.

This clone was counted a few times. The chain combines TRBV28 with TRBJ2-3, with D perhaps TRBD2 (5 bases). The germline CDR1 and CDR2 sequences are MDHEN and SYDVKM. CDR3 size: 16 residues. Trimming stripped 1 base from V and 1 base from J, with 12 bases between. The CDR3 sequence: CASSLYRGKGTDTQYF. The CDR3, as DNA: TGTGCCAGCAGTTTATATCGGGGTAAGGGCACAGATACGCAGTATTTT.

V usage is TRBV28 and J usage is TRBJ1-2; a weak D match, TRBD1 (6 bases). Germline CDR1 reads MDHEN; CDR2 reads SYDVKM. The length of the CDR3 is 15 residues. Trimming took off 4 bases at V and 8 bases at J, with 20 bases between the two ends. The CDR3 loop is CASSSVDRNGEGYTF. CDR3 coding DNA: TGTGCCAGCAGTTCCGTTGACAGGAACGGGGAGGGCTACACCTTC.

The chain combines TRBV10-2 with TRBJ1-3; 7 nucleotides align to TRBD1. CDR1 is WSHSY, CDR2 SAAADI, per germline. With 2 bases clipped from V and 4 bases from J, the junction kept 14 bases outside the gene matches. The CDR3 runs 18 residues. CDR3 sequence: CASSEMRHRGEGGNTIYF. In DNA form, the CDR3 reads TGCGCCAGCAGTGAGATGCGGCACAGGGGAGAAGGGGGAAACACCATATATTTT.

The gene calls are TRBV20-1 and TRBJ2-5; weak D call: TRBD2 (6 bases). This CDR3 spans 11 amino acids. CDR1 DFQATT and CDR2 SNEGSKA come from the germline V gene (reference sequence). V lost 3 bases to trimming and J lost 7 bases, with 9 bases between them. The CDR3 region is CSARGRSTQYF. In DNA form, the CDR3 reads TGCAGTGCTAGGGGGAGGTCGACCCAGTACTTC.

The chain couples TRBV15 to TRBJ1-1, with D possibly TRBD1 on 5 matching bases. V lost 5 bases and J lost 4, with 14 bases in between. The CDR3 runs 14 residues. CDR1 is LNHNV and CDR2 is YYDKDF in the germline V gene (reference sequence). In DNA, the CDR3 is TGTGCCACCAGCGGGGGGGTAAGGAGCACTGAAGCTTTCTTT. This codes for CATSGGVRSTEAFF.

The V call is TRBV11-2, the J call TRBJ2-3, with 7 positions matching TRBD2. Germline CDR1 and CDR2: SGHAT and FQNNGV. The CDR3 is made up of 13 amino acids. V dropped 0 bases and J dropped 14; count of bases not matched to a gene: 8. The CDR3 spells CASSLEAGAGLYF. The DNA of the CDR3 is TGTGCCAGCAGCTTAGAGGCGGGAGCGGGACTGTATTTT.